This TCR beta chain is from a study of T-cell reconstitution after alpha-beta-depleted transplantation in children. Unique molecular identifiers were incorporated when the TCRbeta library was constructed. TCRdb re-called the PCR reads with MiXCR, one entry per CDR3 protein. The repertoire has 420,000 or so distinct CDR3 sequences, roughly a tenth of them found once; the top ten carry 4.5% to 7%. Only a few counts were recorded for this clonotype. The CDR3 totals 16 residues. Germline CDR1 and CDR2: KGHSH and LQKENI. The ends were cut back, 3 bases at V and 2 bases at J, with 13 bases in the middle. The receptor was isolated from a human donor who donated a stem cell graft to a child with acute myeloid leukemia. The chain uses TRBV18 and TRBJ1-4, with D maybe TRBD1 (6 bases). The specimen comprised PBMCs from the stem cell graft donor, sampled from the stem cell graft. The CDR3 loop reads CASSPSQGGTNEKLFF. The CDR3 DNA follows: TGTGCCAGCTCACCTTCACAGGGCGGGACTAATGAAAAACTGTTTTTT.